This TCR beta chain was captured by sequencing in a study of regulatory T cells in long-lasting Graves disease. Study-level points and caveats: Persistent Graves' disease cases displayed lower TCR diversity than newly diagnosed ones.

Arm-PCR with iRepertoire HTBI primers amplified the CDR3 regions for these TCR beta libraries. MiXCR, run by TCRdb on the multiplex PCR reads, gives a single entry per CDR3 protein. The sample carries a few hundred thousand distinct CDR3 sequences, approximately 12% recorded once. At least ten counts were recorded for this clonotype. The antigen remains undetermined. Time point here: newly diagnosed GD, antithyroid drugs for less than 3 months. PBMC RNA was the source of the TCR library. Graves' disease diagnosis relied on American Thyroid Association guidelines. The CDR3 contains 12 residues. Trimming shortened V by 6 bases and J by 8 bases, and 13 bases separated the two germline ends. CDR1 MDHEN and CDR2 SYDVKM come from the germline V gene. These data also formed part of another study, on T cells in Graves' hyperthyroidism and ophthalmopathy. This second study says: Initially, a first-round RT-PCR of the TCR CDR3 employed the HTBI primer set. Ophthalmopathy and stable hyperthyroidism were separated by a 13 V-J model.

The material was peripheral blood mononuclear cells (PBMCs), obtained at new diagnosis, from a patient treated with antithyroid drugs. The rearrangement links TRBV28 to TRBJ1-2, with D possibly being TRBD1 (6 bases). The TCR comes from a woman younger than 30 with Graves disease. CDR3 nucleotides: TGTGCCAGCAGATTGACAGGAAACGGCTACACCTTC. Translating it yields CASRLTGNGYTF.